This T cell receptor (beta chain) originates from a study of T cells after yellow fever vaccination. The CDR3 covers 15 residues. Germline V gives CDR1 DFQATT, CDR2 SNEGSKA (reference sequence). V was cut by 2 bases and J by 2 bases, with 16 bases left in between. Each CDR3 protein gets one entry after TCRdb re-called the 5' RACE reads with MiXCR. The table has some 500,000 distinct CDR3 sequences, approximately 13% seen once. As for this clonotype: Antigen specificity is unknown.

Points from the study as a whole: Among all clonotypes, a small share was observed in both CD4 and CD8 compartments.

The source material was PBMCs, sampled on the day of the yellow fever booster vaccination. V and J are TRBV20-1 and TRBJ2-7; D is possibly TRBD2 (6 bases). The TCR sequence derives from a man aged 25 to 40 who received the YFV17D yellow fever vaccine. CDR3 bases: TGCAGTGCTAGAAACGGCGAGCGGGTCGCCTACGAGCAGTACTTC. Residues: CSARNGERVAYEQYF.